This T cell receptor (beta chain) is drawn from a study of T-cell memory formation after mild COVID-19. This clonotype was seen ten or more times. Its antigen is not identified. In germline, CDR1 is SGHNT, CDR2 YYREEE (reference sequence). The CDR3 runs 13 residues. The V and J ends lost 3 bases and 1 base respectively, with 7 bases between them. TCRdb ran MiXCR on the 5' RACE reads and lists one entry per CDR3 protein. The repertoire holds about 340,000 distinct CDR3 sequences, with roughly 15% as singletons. Study-wide findings and caveats: Contracting CD4+ clones sat mainly in CM and EM; CD8+ in EMRA.

Sequencing input: PBMCs or a T cell subset sorted from them (not recorded which). The chain recombines TRBV5-4 with TRBJ1-1; a possible D gene is TRBD1 (5 bases). The source is a man between 18 and 29 years old who had mild COVID-19 (a few samples of this study predate the infection). Cell type and time point are not known. CDR3 sequence (DNA): TGTGCCAGCAGCTCGACAGCGAACACTGAAGCTTTCTTT. The encoded protein is CASSSTANTEAFF.